This T cell receptor beta chain came from a study of T-cell memory formation after mild COVID-19. Across the whole study: TCR clusters mostly belonged to single donors.

V was pared by 5 bases and J by 10 bases, with 6 bases of the junction left unmatched. CDR3 length: 14 residues. Germline CDR1 reads PRHDT; CDR2 reads FYEKMQ (reference sequence). The authors produced TCR alpha and TCR beta cDNA libraries with sample barcodes and UMIs by 5'RACE using constant-segment primers. TCRdb re-derived calls from the 5' RACE reads in MiXCR, one entry per CDR3 protein. The table shows a few hundred thousand distinct CDR3 sequences, with about 16% occurring only once. V and J are TRBV13 and TRBJ2-1, with 12 positions matching TRBD1. The clonotype originates from a man between 18 and 29 years old who had mild COVID-19 (a few samples of this study predate the infection). Cell type and time point are not known. The sample taken for sequencing was PBMCs or a T cell subset sorted from them (not recorded which). In DNA, the CDR3 is TGTGCCAGCAGCGCCGGGACAGGGGGCAGCGAGCAGTTCTTC. This encodes CASSAGTGGSEQFF.